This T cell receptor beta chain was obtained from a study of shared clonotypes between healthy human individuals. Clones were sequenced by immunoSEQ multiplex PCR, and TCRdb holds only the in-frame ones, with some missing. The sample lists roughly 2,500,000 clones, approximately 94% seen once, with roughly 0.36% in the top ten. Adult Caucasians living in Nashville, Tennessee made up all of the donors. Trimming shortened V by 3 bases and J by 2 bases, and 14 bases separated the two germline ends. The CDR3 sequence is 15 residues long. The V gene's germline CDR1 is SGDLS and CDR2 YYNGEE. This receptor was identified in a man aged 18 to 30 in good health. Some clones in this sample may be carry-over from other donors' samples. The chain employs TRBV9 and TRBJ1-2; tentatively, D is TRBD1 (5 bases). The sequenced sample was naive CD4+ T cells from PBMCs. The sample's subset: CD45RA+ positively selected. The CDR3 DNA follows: TGTGCCAGCAGCGCCAGGGAGTCACCCAACTATGGCTACACCTTC. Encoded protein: CASSARESPNYGYTF.